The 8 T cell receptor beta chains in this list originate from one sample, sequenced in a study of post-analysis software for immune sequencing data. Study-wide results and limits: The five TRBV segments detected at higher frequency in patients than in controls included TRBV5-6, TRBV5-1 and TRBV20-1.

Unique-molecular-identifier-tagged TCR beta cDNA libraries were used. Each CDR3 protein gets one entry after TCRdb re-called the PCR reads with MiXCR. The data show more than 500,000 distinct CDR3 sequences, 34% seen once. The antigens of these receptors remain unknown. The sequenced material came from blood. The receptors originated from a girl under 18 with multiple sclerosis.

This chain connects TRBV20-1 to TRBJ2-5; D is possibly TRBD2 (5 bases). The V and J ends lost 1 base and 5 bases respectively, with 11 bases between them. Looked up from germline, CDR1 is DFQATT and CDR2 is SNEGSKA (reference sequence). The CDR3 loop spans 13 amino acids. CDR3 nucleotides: TGCAGTGCTAGAGTAGCTAGCCGGGAGACCCAGTACTTC. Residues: CSARVASRETQYF.

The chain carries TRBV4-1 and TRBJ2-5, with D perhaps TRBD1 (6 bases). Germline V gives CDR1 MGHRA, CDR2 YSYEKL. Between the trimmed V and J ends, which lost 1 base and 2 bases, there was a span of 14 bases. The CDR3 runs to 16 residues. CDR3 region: CASSQVGADLQETQYF. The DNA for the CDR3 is TGCGCCAGCAGCCAAGTGGGGGCAGACCTTCAAGAGACCCAGTACTTC.

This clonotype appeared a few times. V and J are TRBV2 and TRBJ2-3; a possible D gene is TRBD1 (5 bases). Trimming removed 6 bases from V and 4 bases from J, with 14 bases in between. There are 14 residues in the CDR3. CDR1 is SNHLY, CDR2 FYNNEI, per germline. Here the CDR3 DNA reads TGTGCCAGCAGCCGCGATCCAGGGCCAGATACGCAGTATTTT. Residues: CASSRDPGPDTQYF.

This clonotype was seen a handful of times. Written as DNA, the CDR3 is TGCAGCGTTGAAGAAGCGGGCAAGAGCTCCTACGAGCAGTACTTC. Encoded protein: CSVEEAGKSSYEQYF. J is TRBJ2-7 and V is TRBV29-1; D may be TRBD2 (6 bases). Per the germline V gene, CDR1 is SQVTM and CDR2 is ANQGSEA. CDR3 size: 15 residues. Trimming took 0 bases from V and 0 from J, leaving 12 bases between them.

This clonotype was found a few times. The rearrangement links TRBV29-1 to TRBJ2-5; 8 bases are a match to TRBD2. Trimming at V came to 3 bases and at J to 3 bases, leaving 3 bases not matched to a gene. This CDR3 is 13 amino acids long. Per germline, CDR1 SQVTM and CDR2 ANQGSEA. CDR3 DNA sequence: TGCAGCGTTGACCGGGGGGGTAAAGAGACCCAGTACTTC. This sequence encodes CSVDRGGKETQYF.

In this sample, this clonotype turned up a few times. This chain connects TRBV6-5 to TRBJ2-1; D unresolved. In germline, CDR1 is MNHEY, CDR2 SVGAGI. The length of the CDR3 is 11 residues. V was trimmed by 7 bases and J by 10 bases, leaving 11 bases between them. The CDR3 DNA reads TGTGCCAGCATAGCCGCAGGCGAGCAGTTCTTC. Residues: CASIAAGEQFF.

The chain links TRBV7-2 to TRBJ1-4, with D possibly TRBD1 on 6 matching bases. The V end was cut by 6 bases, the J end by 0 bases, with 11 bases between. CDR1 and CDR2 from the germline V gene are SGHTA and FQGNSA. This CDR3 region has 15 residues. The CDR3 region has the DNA TGTGCCAGCAGGATGACAGGAACAACTAATGAAAAACTGTTTTTT. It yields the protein CASRMTGTTNEKLFF.

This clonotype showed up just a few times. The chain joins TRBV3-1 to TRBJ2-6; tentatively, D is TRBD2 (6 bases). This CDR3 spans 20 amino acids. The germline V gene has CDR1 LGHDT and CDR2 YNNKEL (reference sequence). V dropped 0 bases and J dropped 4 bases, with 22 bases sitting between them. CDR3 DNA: TGTGCCAGCAGCCAAGATCCTGGGTGGAGGGGCCGTTTCGGGGCCAACGTCCTGACTTTC. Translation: CASSQDPGWRGRFGANVLTF.